This TCR beta chain was identified during a study of blood T cell repertoires in COVID-19 (dated by TCRdb to 2020 to 2021). At the level of the whole study: The collaborator samples originated in the United States, Italy and Spain and spanned the acute and convalescent phases of COVID-19. The prospective study material was composed of cDNA or gDNA derived from T cells, B-cell-depleted T cells, or PBMCs. The dataset comprised deeply sampled blood TCRbeta repertoires from subjects exposed to, actively infected with, or recovered from COVID-19. The repertoires were made available in a free public database intended to serve as a resource for research on the immune response to SARS-CoV-2. The samples were drawn from two sources: the first 160 participants of the ongoing ImmuneRACE study, and 1,200 or so subjects contributed by 6 global collaborators. Sample metadata almost always included a de-identified subject ID, COVID-19 status, age in years and sex. Where available, HLA class I and class II types were obtained from metadata supplied by the sample provider rather than from assay-based typing.

TCRbeta CDR3 regions were amplified from genomic DNA using the immunoSEQ Assay, a bias-controlled multiplex PCR. For the original study's pipeline: The number of nucleated cells in each sample was estimated from the amplification of reference gene primers within the assay. To quantify the absolute abundance of each unique TCRbeta CDR3 rearrangement, sequence reads were collapsed and filtered. For each sample, productive Simpson clonality was calculated by taking the square root of Simpson's diversity index across productive rearrangements. The table comes from immuneACCESS by way of TCRdb, which keeps in-frame sequences with V and J called. Part of the clones is missing from these tables; in studies checked, under half for an unresolved V gene and the rest for unknown reasons. V and J calls plus clone size are reproduced from that table; the DNA served to infer D and trimming. The sample profile shows about 170,000 clones; roughly nine tenths of them were found once. The ten largest clones take up 10% to 11% of the sample.

Study-wide conclusions, independent of this receptor: The amount of clinical and demographic metadata varied by source and participant and was provided uncurated.

One collaborating source in Seattle enrolled patients while the patients were actively infected and followed the patients over time throughout the course of disease. Whole blood was collected in K2EDTA tubes by collaborating institutions according to the institutions' own protocols. For TCRbeta analysis, collaborators shipped samples as frozen whole blood, isolated PBMCs, or DNA extracted from either of those sample types. The CDR3 holds 14 amino acids from the cysteine to the phenylalanine. Here the CDR3 DNA is all that survives: 42 bases in frame from base 1. Points on this clone: No cognate antigen has been identified for it. Base qualities were left out, and no much larger clone turns up one base away.

The TCR sequence derives from an older woman with COVID-19, enrolled during active disease. Material for sequencing was peripheral blood. The receptor chain draws on TRBV21-1 and TRBJ2-1; the DNA was not compared with TRBD2, the D call given in the table. TRBV21-1 is reported as a pseudogene. CDR3 protein: CASRSADYYNEQFF. The nucleotide sequence is TGTGCCAGCAGGAGCGCCGACTATTACAATGAGCAGTTCTTC.